A single sample gave rise to the 9 T cell receptor beta chains below, sequenced in a study of beta chain features in type 1 diabetes. TCRB transcripts that were expressed got sequenced, as all of the isolated RNA had been reverse transcribed. Sequencing was performed with immunoSEQ multiplex PCR; in TCRdb, only in-frame clones are kept and a portion is missing. The sample lists 250,000 or so clones; 27% were seen once. The sequencing input was central memory CD4+ T cells from blood. These receptors originate from a man aged 25 to 40 in good health.

V is TRBV28 and J is TRBJ2-7, with D possibly matching TRBD2 (5 bases). Between the trimmed V and J ends, which lost 6 bases and 1 base, there was a span of 16 bases. The germline CDR1 and CDR2 sequences are MDHEN and SYDVKM. The CDR3 has 15 residues. The DNA for the CDR3 is TGTGCCAGCAGAGTGCCGTGGAGGTCGTCCTACGAGCAGTACTTC. This sequence encodes CASRVPWRSSYEQYF.

The chain couples TRBV7-8 to TRBJ2-7; D is unresolved. The V and J ends lost 8 bases and 6 bases respectively, with 11 bases between them. CDR1 is SGHVS, CDR2 FQNEAQ, per germline. The CDR3 has 11 amino acids. The CDR3 DNA reads as TGTGCCAGCGGATCTCACACCGAGCAGTACTTC. Its protein is CASGSHTEQYF.

The rearrangement uses TRBV11-3 and TRBJ2-1; perhaps TRBD2 as D (5 bases). The CDR3 spans 15 residues. V was cut by 5 bases and J by 0 bases, with 11 bases left in between. Per the germline V gene, CDR1 is SGHNT and CDR2 is YENEEA. The CDR3 coding sequence is TGTGCCAGCAGCCCGGGTCGGGGCTCCTACAATGAGCAGTTCTTC. Protein: CASSPGRGSYNEQFF.

This clone has only a few counts. V and J are TRBV27 and TRBJ2-5; a possible D gene is TRBD2 (5 bases). Trimming shortened V by 2 bases and J by 5 bases, and 15 bases separated the two germline ends. CDR1 and CDR2 (germline): MNHEY, SMNVEV (reference sequence). The CDR3 covers 15 residues. CDR3 nucleotide sequence: TGTGCCAGCAGTTTAGGCGCGCGGAGGCGGGAGACCCAGTACTTC. It is translated as CASSLGARRRETQYF.

In this sample, this clone turned up many times. The rearrangement uses TRBV2 and TRBJ2-1, with D possibly TRBD1 on 5 matching bases. This CDR3 spans 12 amino acids. Trimming removed 8 bases from V and 10 bases from J, with 15 bases in between. Germline values: CDR1 SNHLY, CDR2 FYNNEI. This CDR3 is CASATENWEQFF. In DNA, the CDR3 is TGTGCCAGCGCGACAGAGAATTGGGAGCAGTTCTTC.

This clone was counted only a few times. This is likely a read error, given that the CDR3 carries no conserved phenylalanine or tryptophan at its end. No DNA is shown, since the ends of the CDR3 on it are uncertain; the CDR3 is the one TCRdb lists. The V call is TRBV12-5, the J call TRBJ1-1; the table's TRBD1 call for D was not verified on the DNA. CDR1 and CDR2 from the germline V gene are LGHNT and FRNRAP. The CDR3 extends over 13 residues, inclusive of both ends. The CDR3 spells CASGLVPLWTGVL.

V is TRBV29-1 and J is TRBJ1-3; the D gene is possibly TRBD1 (5 bases). In germline, CDR1 is SQVTM, CDR2 ANQGSEA. V was clipped by 3 bases and J by 3 bases, with 9 bases between them. This CDR3 is built from 13 residues. The CDR3 DNA sequence: TGCAGCGTTGAGGCAGGGTTTGGAAACACCATATATTTT. Amino acid sequence: CSVEAGFGNTIYF.

This clone has more than one count but fewer than ten. The rearrangement uses TRBV7-2 and TRBJ2-1; no clear D. The V end lost 3 bases, the J end lost 6 bases, and 6 bases lay between the germline ends. CDR3 length: 12 amino acids. Germline-derived CDR1 and CDR2 are SGHTA and FQGNSA. CDR3 sequence reads: CASSFLGNEQFF. DNA of the CDR3: TGTGCCAGCAGCTTTCTAGGCAATGAGCAGTTCTTC.

This clone showed up many times. The genes are TRBV7-2 and TRBJ1-6; 11 positions match TRBD1. V lost 5 bases, J lost 6 bases, and 6 bases stayed unmatched. Looked up from germline, CDR1 is SGHTA and CDR2 is FQGNSA. The CDR3 consists of 16 residues. CDR3 bases: TGTGCCAGCAGCCCCGGGACAGGGGGAGGTAATTCACCCCTCCACTTT. It encodes CASSPGTGGGNSPLHF.